Sequencing of this T cell receptor beta chain was carried out in a study of shared clonotypes between healthy human individuals (dated by TCRdb to 2020 to 2021). Study-wide context: A couple of women and a few men aged 18 to 49 years were included in the cohort. For each donor, CD4 naive and CD4 memory were each given three plates, CD8 naive was given two plates, and CD8 memory was given one plate. Blood TCR repertoires of 5 or 6 healthy adults were deeply sequenced to estimate repertoire size and the extent of clonotype sharing between individuals. Libraries were prepared and TCR repertoires were sequenced by different laboratories using diverse techniques, in order to increase sequencing depth and limit assay-specific biases. Each donor's leukapheresis produced roughly between roughly 0.94 and 9.5 billion PBMCs.

Healthy HIV-negative adults with no recently reported acute infections or vaccinations were included as donors. Only Caucasian adults living in Nashville, Tennessee, USA were represented among the donors. CD4+ T cells were enriched through magnetic negative selection, after which naive cells were positively selected on CD45RA and the remaining negative fraction served as the memory subset. After blood collection by leukapheresis, PBMCs were isolated using Ficoll-Histopaque density gradient centrifugation and then cryopreserved in the vapor phase of liquid nitrogen. Purity and quantity of every magnetically sorted T cell population were checked by analytical flow cytometry. Genomic DNA was isolated from every sorted fraction and measured by UV absorbance on a Nanodrop 2000c. As concerns this clone: Its binding antigen is unknown. The record has no base qualities; no much larger clone is one base away.

TCR CDR3 regions were amplified from genomic DNA by multiplex PCR using the deep immunoSEQ assay. Genomic DNA extracted from each cell subset was distributed evenly over all wells of several immunoSEQ 96-well plates, and each plate served as one replicate. For sorted subsets, about 200 ng genomic DNA, equal to about 30,000 T cell genomes, was loaded into each replicate PCR. Purified libraries were quantified with a Qubit 3.0 fluorometer, sized on a Bioanalyzer 2100, and re-quantified with the KAPA Library Quantification kit. Every immunoSEQ 96-well plate was sequenced on a separate single-read 150-cycle Illumina NextSeq 550 flow cell. The paper's data handling went like this. Because only junctional sequences without quality scores were contained in the immunoSEQ output, filtering matching that applied to full-length reads could not be performed. Sequences were annotated with PyIR, a Python wrapper for IgBLAST v1.9, using IMGT germline references to assign V/J genes and CDR3. Reads with weak V/J assignments (E-value above 1e-6), missing CDR3, stop codons, out-of-frame junctions, or ambiguous translated residues were removed. V3J clonotypes were defined as sequences sharing an identical inferred V gene, J gene, and CDR3 amino acid sequence. Percentage overlap between repertoires was computed as shared unique clonotypes divided by the size of the smaller repertoire. RTK rarefaction, the Chao1 estimator, and Recon v2.1 estimates of unobserved clonotypes were used to assess repertoire richness. OLGA was used to compute generation probabilities for all TCRbeta clonotypes that the gDNA method yielded from a handful of donors. The clones in this table, taken by TCRdb from immuneACCESS, are in-frame only. Not every clone is retained; where verified, under half of the shortfall comes from an unresolved V gene, and the cause of the rest is unknown. The V and J calls and clone size are taken from that table; D and trimming were inferred from the DNA. This sample holds roughly 330,000 clones; 74% were observed only once. The ten largest account for 10% of the sample.

Results and caveats for the whole study, not just this receptor: Because the study included only a small number of donors, the genetic and exposure-history diversity represented was limited. Pairwise subsampling led to the expectation that sequencing depth would affect the degree of clonotype sharing among donors. Clonotypes shared by all four sorted-subset donors showed higher generation probabilities than non-shared clonotypes. Larger estimated clonotype richness was generally found for naive subsets than for memory subsets. Only blood was sampled, and tissue TCR repertoires likely differ from those in blood. Sharing across several donors was observed for approximately 4.6% of naive CD4, 3% to 4% of naive CD8, roughly 2.4% of memory CD4, and around 0.4% of memory CD8 clonotypes. Rarefaction of sorted-subset datasets indicated incomplete sequencing despite the large sequencing depth.

The sequence derives from a man younger than 40 in good health. Material: memory CD4+ T cells sorted from blood. The cell subset or site label here, explained by the study, means: CD45RA-negative fraction.

The DNA is TGTGCCAGCAGCCCCGGAGGGATGTGGAATCAGCCCCAGCATTTT. The encoded protein is CASSPGGMWNQPQHF. The chain joins TRBV5-6 to TRBJ1-5; the D segment cannot be called with confidence. V drops 4 bases and J drops 4 bases, leaving 15 bases in between. From its cysteine to its phenylalanine, the CDR3 spans 15 amino acids. Only the CDR3 region is kept as DNA, spanning 45 bases read in frame from base 1. As encoded in the germline V gene, CDR1 is SGHDT while CDR2 is YYEEEE.